This TCR beta chain was sequenced in a study of blood T cell repertoires in COVID-19. Overall study context: Sites in the United States, Italy and Spain provided acute and convalescent COVID-19 samples. PBMCs, B-cell-depleted T cells, or T cells were the source of the cDNA or gDNA that made up the material.

Per the study methods: For nucleated cells, counts were estimated from reference gene primer amplification. Method: immunoSEQ multiplex PCR; TCRdb's copy keeps in-frame clones and lacks some. The V and J calls and the clone size are those of that table, but D and trimming were determined from the DNA. The sample records about 670,000 clones, approximately 90% being singletons. CDR1 and CDR2 (germline): SNHLY, FYNNEI. V shed 4 bases, J shed 5 bases, and the junction held 8 bases outside the gene matches. The CDR3 has 15 residues. Material for sequencing was peripheral blood. J is TRBJ1-5 and V is TRBV2; 7 nucleotides match TRBD1. This sequence originates from a woman younger than 30 with acute or convalescent COVID-19. The DNA of the CDR3 is TGTGCCAGCAGTGGCCCCGGGACAGTAGATCAGCCCCAGCATTTT. Residues: CASSGPGTVDQPQHF.